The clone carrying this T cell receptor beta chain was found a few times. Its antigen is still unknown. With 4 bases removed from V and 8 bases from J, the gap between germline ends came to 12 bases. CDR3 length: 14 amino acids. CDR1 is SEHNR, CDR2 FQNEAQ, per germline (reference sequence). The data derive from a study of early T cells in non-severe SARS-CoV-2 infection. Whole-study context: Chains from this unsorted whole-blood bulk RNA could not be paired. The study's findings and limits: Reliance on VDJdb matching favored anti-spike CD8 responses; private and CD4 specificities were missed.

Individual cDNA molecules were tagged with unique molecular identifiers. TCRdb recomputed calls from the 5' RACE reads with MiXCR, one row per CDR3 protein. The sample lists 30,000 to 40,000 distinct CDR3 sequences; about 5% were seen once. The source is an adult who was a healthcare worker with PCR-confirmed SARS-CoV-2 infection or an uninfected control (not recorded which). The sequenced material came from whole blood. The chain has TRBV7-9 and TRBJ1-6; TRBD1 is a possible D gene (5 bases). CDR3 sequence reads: CASSSGYRDSPLHF. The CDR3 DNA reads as TGTGCCAGCAGCTCAGGGTACCGGGATTCACCCCTCCACTTT.